The clone carrying this T cell receptor (beta chain) was seen a few times. Its target is not known. This sample is part of a study of molecular identifiers for immune sequencing clone quantification. Points from the study as a whole: With a barcode shared among identical TCR molecules, highly expanded clone sizes could be underestimated. Whereas naive cells kept under 1% of molecules in clones above 20 RNA copies, such clones held over 97% in effectors.

The CDR3 loop spans 13 amino acids. V was cut by 4 bases and J by 5 bases, with 9 bases left in between. The germline gives CDR1 SEHNR, CDR2 FQNEAQ (reference sequence). TCRdb reanalysed the PCR reads using MiXCR and keeps one entry per CDR3 protein. The data hold over 550,000 distinct CDR3 sequences, with around 25% observed a single time. This clonotype originated in a human donor in good health. Some libraries in this study had Jurkat cell RNA spiked in. The sample consisted of naive CD8+ T cells from blood, with Jurkat cell RNA spiked in. Described subset: FACS-sorted CD8+CD4-CCR7+CD45RA+ naive T cells. The rearrangement uses TRBV7-9 and TRBJ2-1; D unclear. The CDR3 sequence is CASSYPLHNEQFF. CDR3 in DNA: TGTGCCAGCAGCTACCCCTTGCACAATGAGCAGTTCTTC.